These 31 T cell receptor beta chains share one sample of origin, sequenced in a study of cytomegalovirus exposure and HLA in healthy donors. The PCR had 60 Vbeta and 13 Jbeta primers. The protocol was immunoSEQ multiplex PCR, while the TCRdb copy is restricted to in-frame clones and leaves out a portion. The table has 74,000 or so clones, under 85% seen once; the top ten hold under 25%. The sample consisted of PBMCs. The receptors originated from a woman between 35 and 50 years old in good health and CMV-seropositive.

This clone was seen a single time. The rearrangement uses TRBV28 and TRBJ1-1, with TRBD1 matching 9 bases. V shed 4 bases and J 3 bases; nucleotides not matched to a gene: 6. This CDR3 spans 15 amino acids. Germline V gene data show CDR1 as MDHEN and CDR2 as SYDVKM. The CDR3 here is CASSSNRGRYTEAFF. The CDR3 DNA follows: TGTGCCAGCAGTTCGAACAGGGGGCGGTACACTGAAGCTTTCTTT. Drawing the rest from reference TRBV28 and TRBJ1-1, the complete variable domain is DVKVTQSSRYLVKRTGEKVFLECVQDMDHENMFWYRQDPGLGLRLIYFSYDVKMKEKGDIPEGYSVSREKKERFSLILESASTNQTSMYLCASSSNRGRYTEAFFGQGTRLTVV.

This clone was found once. The chain joins TRBV7-2 to TRBJ1-1; D is perhaps TRBD1 (5 bases). Germline values: CDR1 SGHTA, CDR2 FQGNSA. The CDR3 sequence is 13 residues long. V was pared by 7 bases and J by 4 bases, with 13 bases between. CDR3 bases: TGTGCCAGCACTCCTTCGGGGGGCACTGAAGCTTTCTTT. Translation gives CASTPSGGTEAFF.

The J gene is TRBJ2-7, the V gene TRBV28, with TRBD2 matching over 7 bases. CDR1 and CDR2 (germline): MDHEN, SYDVKM. Trimming at V came to 6 bases and at J to 2 bases, leaving 10 bases not matched to a gene. The CDR3 extends over 15 amino acids. The chain's CDR3 is CASSTPASGTYEQYF. In DNA, the CDR3 is TGTGCCAGCAGCACACCGGCTAGCGGAACCTACGAGCAGTACTTC. The complete variable domain, with remaining parts taken from reference TRBV28 and TRBJ2-7, reads DVKVTQSSRYLVKRTGEKVFLECVQDMDHENMFWYRQDPGLGLRLIYFSYDVKMKEKGDIPEGYSVSREKKERFSLILESASTNQTSMYLCASSTPASGTYEQYFGPGTRLTVT.

The chain employs TRBV10-3 and TRBJ1-2; D is undetermined. Germline values: CDR1 ENHRY, CDR2 SYGVKD. This CDR3 comprises 14 residues. V lost 0 bases and J 8 bases, leaving 13 bases between the germline ends. The CDR3 region has the DNA TGTGCCATCAGTGAGTCGAGCCCGGGGTACGGCTACACCTTC. Translation: CAISESSPGYGYTF.

There are a few counts of this clone. Written as DNA, the CDR3 is TGTGCCAGCAGCTTGAGTAGGGGGTGGAACTATGGCTACACCTTC. It yields the protein CASSLSRGWNYGYTF. The V gene is TRBV5-6, the J gene TRBJ1-2; D is perhaps TRBD1 (6 bases). The CDR3 is 15 amino acids. Germline V CDR1 and CDR2: SGHDT, YYEEEE. Trimming shortened V by 1 base and J by 2 bases, and 12 bases separated the two germline ends.

The chain uses TRBV30 and TRBJ1-1; TRBD1 matches at 7 bases. Germline V gives CDR1 GTSNPN, CDR2 SVGIG (reference sequence). This CDR3 contains 15 residues. The ends lost 5 bases at V and 3 bases at J; junction bases unmatched: 12. The DNA of the CDR3 is TGTGCCTGGGGGATGGGTGGGACAGTGTACACTGAAGCTTTCTTT. It is translated as CAWGMGGTVYTEAFF. Full variable domain (rest looked up from reference TRBV30 and TRBJ1-1): SQTIHQWPATLVQPVGSPLSLECTVEGTSNPNLYWYRQAAGRGLQLLFYSVGIGQISSEVPQNLSASRPQDRQFILSSKKLLLSDSGFYLCAWGMGGTVYTEAFFGQGTRLTVV.

The CDR3 DNA sequence: TGTGCCAGCAGTTTGGACAGGGGGGACACTGAAGCTTTCTTT. Protein: CASSLDRGDTEAFF. J is TRBJ1-1 and V is TRBV13; 10 bases line up with TRBD1. V was clipped by 6 bases and J by 3 bases; unmatched bases: 4. The length of the CDR3 is 14 residues. Germline values: CDR1 PRHDT, CDR2 FYEKMQ (reference sequence).

This clone was counted once. The rearrangement links TRBV7-9 to TRBJ2-3, with 14 bases that match TRBD2. Germline loops: CDR1 SEHNR, CDR2 FQNEAQ (reference sequence). After removal of 1 base from V and 5 bases from J, the junction contained 5 bases not matched to a gene. There are 17 residues in the CDR3. In DNA form, the CDR3 reads TGTGCCAGCAGCTTAGGACTAGCGGGGGGGCCTGTAGATACGCAGTATTTT. Amino acid sequence: CASSLGLAGGPVDTQYF.

V and J are TRBV6-6 and TRBJ1-6, with 7 nucleotides matching TRBD1. The germline CDR1 and CDR2 sequences are MNHNY and SVGAGI (reference sequence). This CDR3 contains 16 residues. Unmatched junction bases numbered 14, after V lost 5 bases and J lost 10 bases. The CDR3 spells CASSTARTGEESPLHF. The CDR3, as DNA: TGTGCCAGCAGTACCGCCCGGACAGGTGAAGAATCACCCCTCCACTTT.

The rearrangement joins TRBV10-3 to TRBJ2-5, with a weak D call TRBD2 (5 bases). CDR1 is ENHRY, CDR2 SYGVKD, per germline. The CDR3 extends over 12 amino acids. V was pared by 3 bases and J by 7 bases, with 9 bases between. The CDR3 nucleotides are TGTGCCATCAGTGACCCTGGAGGGACCCAGTACTTC. Protein product: CAISDPGGTQYF.

This chain joins TRBV2 and TRBJ2-3, with 13 bases matching TRBD2. The CDR3 extends over 15 amino acids. The germline CDR1 and CDR2 sequences are SNHLY and FYNNEI. V trimming: 4 bases; J trimming: 5 bases; junction bases outside the gene matches: 3. Here the CDR3 DNA reads TGTGCCAGCAGTGTCGGACTAGCGGGGGTAGATACGCAGTATTTT. It encodes CASSVGLAGVDTQYF.

V is TRBV6-5 and J is TRBJ1-1; 9 positions agree with TRBD1. CDR3 length: 14 residues. The trim removed 5 bases at V and 6 bases at J, leaving 7 bases unmatched. CDR1 is MNHEY and CDR2 is SVGAGI in the germline V gene. This CDR3 is CASSTDRGGAEAFF. In nucleotides, the CDR3 is TGTGCCAGCAGTACGGACAGGGGAGGCGCTGAAGCTTTCTTT.

V and J are TRBV4-1 and TRBJ2-2; 14 bases are a match to TRBD2. The junction had 12 bases not matched to a gene; V was cut back by 4 bases and J by 5 bases. The CDR3 runs 19 residues. CDR1 is MGHRA and CDR2 is YSYEKL in the germline V gene. DNA for the CDR3: TGCGCCAGCAGCCTCAAACCCGGACTAGCGGGAGGCCTTACCGGGGAGCTGTTTTTT. Translating gives CASSLKPGLAGGLTGELFF.

The chain recombines TRBV18 with TRBJ2-1; the match to TRBD2 covers 12 bases. The CDR3 loop spans 16 amino acids. Germline trimming cut 0 bases from V and 5 bases from J; bases unmatched to any gene: 2. From germline, CDR1 is KGHSH and CDR2 LQKENI. CDR3 coding DNA: TGTGCCAGCTCACCACCGCTAGCGGGGGGGAACAATGAGCAGTTCTTC. It encodes CASSPPLAGGNNEQFF.

This chain connects TRBV10-3 to TRBJ2-7; perhaps TRBD2 as D (7 bases). Per germline, CDR1 ENHRY and CDR2 SYGVKD. Deletions cut 5 bases from V and 6 bases from J, with 20 bases between. The CDR3 totals 15 residues. CDR3 protein: CAISSRGAPTGEQYF. In DNA, the CDR3 is TGTGCCATCAGTAGTCGGGGGGCGCCTACCGGCGAGCAGTACTTC.

The J gene is TRBJ1-1, the V gene TRBV27, with D perhaps TRBD1 (6 bases). Trimming took off 6 bases at V and 0 bases at J, with 14 bases between the two ends. This CDR3 is built from 15 residues. Germline V gene data show CDR1 as MNHEY and CDR2 as SMNVEV (reference sequence). CDR3 protein: CASRPGTIMNTEAFF. CDR3 nucleotides: TGTGCCAGCAGACCCGGGACAATAATGAACACTGAAGCTTTCTTT.

V is TRBV29-1 and J is TRBJ2-7; TRBD1 matches at 11 bases. This CDR3 is built from 15 residues. Germline CDR1 is SQVTM and CDR2 is ANQGSEA. With V trimmed by 6 bases and J by 2 bases, 9 bases remained unmatched. CDR3 sequence reads: CSVRSGTGGTYEQYF. The CDR3 bases are TGCAGCGTGCGATCCGGGACAGGGGGTACCTACGAGCAGTACTTC.

The chain links TRBV6-7 to TRBJ2-1; TRBD2 agrees at 7 bases. TRBV6-7 is marked as an open reading frame, function uncertain. Germline trimming cut 7 bases from V and 4 bases from J; bases unmatched to any gene: 16. The CDR3 has 17 residues. CDR3 loop: CASTHPLGASGYNEQFF. In DNA, the CDR3 is TGTGCCAGCACCCACCCTCTCGGGGCTAGCGGATACAATGAGCAGTTCTTC.

This clone was seen only once. CDR3 coding DNA: TGTGCCAGCAGCAACAGGGTAACTAATGAAAAACTGTTTTTT. This gives the protein CASSNRVTNEKLFF. The chain has TRBV7-8 and TRBJ1-4, with a possible D match to TRBD1 (6 bases). CDR3 length: 14 residues. V was shortened by 5 bases and J by 1 base, with 8 bases between the two germline ends. Germline CDR1 and CDR2: SGHVS and FQNEAQ.

Written as DNA, the CDR3 is TGTGCCAGCTCAGTAGGACAGGGATATAATCAGCCCCAGCATTTT. As protein: CASSVGQGYNQPQHF. The V and J genes are TRBV18 and TRBJ1-5; 8 bases are a match to TRBD1. CDR1 and CDR2 from the germline V gene are KGHSH and LQKENI. This CDR3 is 15 amino acids long. V shed 5 bases and J 4 bases; nucleotides not matched to a gene: 7.

V is TRBV5-4 and J is TRBJ2-7; 10 nucleotides align to TRBD1. The trim removed 5 bases at V and 2 bases at J, leaving 10 bases unmatched. The CDR3 runs 16 residues. The germline CDR1 and CDR2 sequences are SGHNT and YYREEE (reference sequence). This chain's CDR3 is CASRNIPGQGTYEQYF. In DNA form, the CDR3 reads TGTGCCAGCAGGAATATACCGGGACAGGGGACCTACGAGCAGTACTTC.

In its sample, this clone was seen a few times. This chain connects TRBV2 to TRBJ2-3, with 10 bases identical to TRBD2. The junction had 7 bases not matched to a gene; V was cut back by 1 base and J by 0 bases. Germline V gene data show CDR1 as SNHLY and CDR2 as FYNNEI. The CDR3 runs 18 residues. CDR3 loop: CASSEGLAGGRSTDTQYF. The DNA for the CDR3 is TGTGCCAGCAGTGAAGGGTTAGCGGGGGGCCGCAGCACAGATACGCAGTATTTT.

V usage is TRBV30 and J usage is TRBJ2-3; D not certain. From germline, CDR1 is GTSNPN and CDR2 SVGIG (reference sequence). The CDR3 extends over 14 amino acids. The ends were cut back, 4 bases at V and 1 base at J, with 12 bases in the middle. The CDR3 DNA is TGTGCCTGGATTGAACCGGGTCGCACAGATACGCAGTATTTT. It encodes CAWIEPGRTDTQYF.

The chain recombines TRBV5-1 with TRBJ1-4, with D possibly being TRBD1 (5 bases). There are 18 residues in the CDR3. V was pared by 0 bases and J by 3 bases, with 18 bases between. The germline V gene encodes CDR1 SGHRS and CDR2 YFSETQ. The CDR3 spells CASSLGLLRQQANEKLFF. For the CDR3, the DNA is TGCGCCAGCAGCTTGGGGCTCCTTCGACAGCAGGCTAATGAAAAACTGTTTTTT.

This sequence joins TRBV5-4 and TRBJ2-5; 8 bases match TRBD1. With V trimmed by 4 bases and J by 2 bases, 4 bases remained unmatched. Germline CDR1 reads SGHNT; CDR2 reads YYREEE (reference sequence). CDR3 size: 14 residues. CDR3 in amino acids: CASSVNRGQETQYF. The CDR3, as DNA: TGTGCCAGCAGCGTTAACAGGGGGCAAGAGACCCAGTACTTC.

This clone was seen just once. The chain employs TRBV7-2 and TRBJ2-7; TRBD2 matches at 9 bases. This CDR3 is built from 14 residues. Germline loops: CDR1 SGHTA, CDR2 FQGNSA. Unmatched junction bases numbered 0, after V lost 3 bases and J lost 0 bases. In nucleotides, the CDR3 is TGTGCCAGCAGCTTTAGCGGGAGCTCCTACGAGCAGTACTTC. Amino acid sequence: CASSFSGSSYEQYF.

This chain uses TRBV19 with TRBJ2-3; 7 bases match TRBD1. Looked up from germline, CDR1 is LNHDA and CDR2 is SQIVND (reference sequence). V lost 3 bases and J lost 3; bases outside the gene matches: 9. The CDR3 has 16 residues. This chain's CDR3 is CASSIKLQGRTDTQYF. CDR3 coding DNA: TGTGCCAGTAGTATCAAACTACAGGGGCGGACAGATACGCAGTATTTT.

The CDR3 spells CASSQEDRGRGTVGPQHF. DNA of the CDR3: TGCGCCAGCAGCCAAGAGGACAGGGGGCGAGGGACGGTTGGGCCCCAGCATTTT. This rearrangement joins TRBV4-1 to TRBJ1-5; 11 positions agree with TRBD1. V lost 0 bases to trimming and J lost 9 bases; unmatched junction nucleotides: 13. From germline, CDR1 is MGHRA and CDR2 YSYEKL. The CDR3 contains 18 residues.

V gene TRBV7-8 combines with J gene TRBJ2-5; 8 positions agree with TRBD2. Germline CDR1 is SGHVS and CDR2 is FQNEAQ. This CDR3 spans 17 amino acids. Trimming at V came to 5 bases and at J to 1 base, leaving 12 bases not matched to a gene. The CDR3 DNA reads TGTGCCAGCAGCCCAAGAGTCGGGGGGGCTCTCCAAGAGACCCAGTACTTC. Translating it yields CASSPRVGGALQETQYF.

The chain employs TRBV4-2 and TRBJ2-1, with D perhaps matching TRBD1 (5 bases). V shed 1 base and J shed 8 bases, with 9 bases lying between them. Germline values: CDR1 LGHNA, CDR2 YNFKEQ. The CDR3 is made up of 13 amino acids. The CDR3 coding sequence is TGTGCCAGCAGCCAAGGCGTAGGGGATGAGCAGTTCTTC. Translation: CASSQGVGDEQFF.

The chain uses TRBV6-5 and TRBJ2-7; 8 bases align to TRBD1. Germline V lookup: CDR1 MNHEY, CDR2 SVGAGI. Unmatched junction bases numbered 7, after V lost 10 bases and J lost 2 bases. The CDR3 extends over 13 amino acids. CDR3 sequence: CATKTGVTYEQYF. As DNA, the CDR3 is TGTGCCACAAAGACAGGGGTAACCTACGAGCAGTACTTC.